This TCR beta chain was retrieved from a study of T cell responses to AZD1222 COVID-19 vaccine. General study results and limits: Unmutated variant regions reportedly attract nearly half of all spike-specific TCRs. Elevations in Spike-specific TCR breadth and depth followed administration of two AZD1222 doses.

Second-dose groups at about 4 or about 12 weeks were pooled. V gave up 0 bases and J gave up 3 bases, with 12 bases separating them. The CDR3 spans 16 residues. The V gene's germline CDR1 is MGHRA and CDR2 YSYEKL. The protocol was immunoSEQ multiplex PCR, while the TCRdb copy is restricted to in-frame clones and leaves out a portion. The sample lists about 120,000 clones; roughly 86% were seen once. Note on this clone: The antigen remains undetermined.

The rearrangement uses TRBV4-1 and TRBJ1-5; D is unclear. Sequenced material: peripheral blood, taken 28 days after the second AZD1222 dose. The receptor was derived from an adult who received the AZD1222 COVID-19 vaccine. CDR3 DNA: TGCGCCAGCAGCCAAGAAGTCGTCACAGACAATCAGCCCCAGCATTTT. Its protein is CASSQEVVTDNQPQHF.